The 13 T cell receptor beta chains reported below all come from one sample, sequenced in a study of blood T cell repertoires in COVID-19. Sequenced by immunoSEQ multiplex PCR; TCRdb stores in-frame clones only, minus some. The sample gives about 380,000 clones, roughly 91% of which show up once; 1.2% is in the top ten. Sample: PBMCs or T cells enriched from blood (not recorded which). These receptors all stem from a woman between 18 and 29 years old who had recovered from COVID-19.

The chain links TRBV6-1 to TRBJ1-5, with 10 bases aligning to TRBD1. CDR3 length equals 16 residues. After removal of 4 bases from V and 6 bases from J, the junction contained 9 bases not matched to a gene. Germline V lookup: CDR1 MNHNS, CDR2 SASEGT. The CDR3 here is CASSVSGTGVGQPQHF. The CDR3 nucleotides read TGTGCCAGCAGTGTCTCCGGGACAGGGGTGGGTCAGCCCCAGCATTTT.

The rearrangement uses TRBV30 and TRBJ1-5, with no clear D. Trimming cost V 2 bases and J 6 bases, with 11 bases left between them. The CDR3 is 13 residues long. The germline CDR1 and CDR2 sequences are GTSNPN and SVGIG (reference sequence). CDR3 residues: CAWSPAPSQPQHF. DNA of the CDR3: TGTGCCTGGAGTCCCGCCCCCAGTCAGCCCCAGCATTTT.

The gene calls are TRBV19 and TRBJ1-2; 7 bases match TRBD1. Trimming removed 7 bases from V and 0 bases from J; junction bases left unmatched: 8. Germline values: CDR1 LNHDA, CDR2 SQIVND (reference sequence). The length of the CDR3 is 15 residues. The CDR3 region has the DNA TGTGCCAGTATAAGGGACAGATCGACTAACTATGGCTACACCTTC. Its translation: CASIRDRSTNYGYTF.

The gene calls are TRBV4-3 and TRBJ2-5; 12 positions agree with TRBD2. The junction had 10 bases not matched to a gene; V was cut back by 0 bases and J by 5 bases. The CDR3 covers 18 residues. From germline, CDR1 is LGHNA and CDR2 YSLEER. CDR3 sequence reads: CASSQDPASGGAGETQYF. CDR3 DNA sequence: TGCGCCAGCAGCCAAGATCCGGCTAGCGGGGGGGCTGGGGAGACCCAGTACTTC.

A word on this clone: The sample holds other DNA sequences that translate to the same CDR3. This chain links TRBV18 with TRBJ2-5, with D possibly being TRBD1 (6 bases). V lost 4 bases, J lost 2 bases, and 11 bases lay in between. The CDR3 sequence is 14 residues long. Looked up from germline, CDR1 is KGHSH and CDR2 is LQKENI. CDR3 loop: CASSHSTGQETQYF. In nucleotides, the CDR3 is TGTGCCAGCTCACATTCGACAGGACAAGAGACCCAGTACTTC.

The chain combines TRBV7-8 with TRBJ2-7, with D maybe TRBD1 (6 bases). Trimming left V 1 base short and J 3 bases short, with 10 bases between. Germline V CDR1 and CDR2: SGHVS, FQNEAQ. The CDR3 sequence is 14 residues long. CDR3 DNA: TGTGCCAGCAGCTTAGGACAGGTGTTCTACGAGCAGTACTTC. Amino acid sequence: CASSLGQVFYEQYF.

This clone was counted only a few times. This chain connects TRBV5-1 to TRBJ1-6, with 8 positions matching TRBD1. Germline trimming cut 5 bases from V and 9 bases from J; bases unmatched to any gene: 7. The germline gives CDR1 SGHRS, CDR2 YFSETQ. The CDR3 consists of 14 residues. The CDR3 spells CASRSDRAGSPLHF. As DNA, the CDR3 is TGCGCCAGCAGATCGGACAGGGCAGGTTCACCCCTCCACTTT.

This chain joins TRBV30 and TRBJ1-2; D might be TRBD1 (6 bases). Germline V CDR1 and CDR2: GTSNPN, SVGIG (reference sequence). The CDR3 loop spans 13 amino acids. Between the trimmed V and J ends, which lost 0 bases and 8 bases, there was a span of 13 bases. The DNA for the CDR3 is TGTGCCTGGAGTGTAAGGTCAGGGGCCGGCTACACCTTC. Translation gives CAWSVRSGAGYTF.

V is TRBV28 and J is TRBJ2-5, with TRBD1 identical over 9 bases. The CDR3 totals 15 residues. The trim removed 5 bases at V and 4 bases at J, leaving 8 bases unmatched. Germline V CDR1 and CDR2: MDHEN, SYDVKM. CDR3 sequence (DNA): TGTGCCAGCAGTGCTCAACAGGGGGCAGGAGAGACCCAGTACTTC. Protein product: CASSAQQGAGETQYF.

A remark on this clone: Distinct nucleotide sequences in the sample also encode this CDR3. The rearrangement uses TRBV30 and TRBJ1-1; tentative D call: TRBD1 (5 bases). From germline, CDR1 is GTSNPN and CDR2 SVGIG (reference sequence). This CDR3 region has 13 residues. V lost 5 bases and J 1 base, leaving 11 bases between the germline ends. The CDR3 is CAWSGQGNTEAFF. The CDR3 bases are TGTGCCTGGTCCGGCCAGGGGAACACTGAAGCTTTCTTT. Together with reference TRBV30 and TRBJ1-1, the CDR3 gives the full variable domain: SQTIHQWPATLVQPVGSPLSLECTVEGTSNPNLYWYRQAAGRGLQLLFYSVGIGQISSEVPQNLSASRPQDRQFILSSKKLLLSDSGFYLCAWSGQGNTEAFFGQGTRLTVV.

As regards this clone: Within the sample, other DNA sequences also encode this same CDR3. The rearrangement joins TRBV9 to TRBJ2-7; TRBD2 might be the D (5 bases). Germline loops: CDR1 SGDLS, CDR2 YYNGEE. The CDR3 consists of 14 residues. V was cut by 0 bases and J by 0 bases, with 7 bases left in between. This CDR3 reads CASSVGSGSYEQYF. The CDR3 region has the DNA TGTGCCAGCAGCGTAGGAAGCGGCTCCTACGAGCAGTACTTC.

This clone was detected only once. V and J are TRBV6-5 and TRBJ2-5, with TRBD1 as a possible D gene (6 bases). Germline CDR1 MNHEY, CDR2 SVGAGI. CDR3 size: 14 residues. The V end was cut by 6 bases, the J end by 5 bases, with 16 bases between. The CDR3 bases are TGTGCCAGCAGACCGCAGGGGAATCTTGAGACCCAGTACTTC. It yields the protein CASRPQGNLETQYF.

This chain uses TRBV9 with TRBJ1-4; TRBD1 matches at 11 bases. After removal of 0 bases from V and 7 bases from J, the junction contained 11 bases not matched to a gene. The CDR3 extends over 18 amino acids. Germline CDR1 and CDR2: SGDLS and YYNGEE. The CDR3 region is CASSVGTGGAVYSEKLFF. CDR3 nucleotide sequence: TGTGCCAGCAGCGTAGGGACAGGGGGCGCTGTATACTCTGAAAAACTGTTTTTT.